The entry below describes one T cell receptor beta chain. Its antigen is unknown. This entry comes from a study of CD8+ T cells in alopecia areata. The overall study: Those patients who were treated received oral tofacitinib, which was given at 5 to 10 mg twice daily for moderate-to-severe alopecia areata. Patients took tofacitinib for 6 to 18 months, followed by 6 drug-free months. Overall study results and limits: With tofacitinib ongoing, many expanded lesional clones persisted in both scalp and blood.

The treatment denotes: oral pan-JAK inhibitor, 5-10 mg twice daily. The CDR3 extends over 15 amino acids. Germline V gene data show CDR1 as LNHDA and CDR2 as SQIVND (reference sequence). V shed 3 bases and J shed 3 bases, with 12 bases lying between them. cDNA serving as the sequencing template came from extracted, reverse transcribed RNA. Sequencing was performed with immunoSEQ multiplex PCR; in TCRdb, only in-frame clones are kept and a portion is missing. The top ten hold 20% to 25% of the sample, which has 90,000 to 120,000 clones, about 83% seen once. The sample in question was CD8+ T cells sorted from blood, obtained at week 24, from a patient treated with tofacitinib. The V call is TRBV19, the J call TRBJ1-5; no definite D call. The clonotype was recovered from a human donor with alopecia areata. The DNA for the CDR3 is TGTGCCAGTAGTATCCACCCGGTACCCAATCAGCCCCAGCATTTT. Residues: CASSIHPVPNQPQHF.